This note documents a single T cell receptor (beta chain) sequence. The CDR3 covers 15 residues. Trimming shortened V by 1 base and J by 3 bases, and 12 bases separated the two germline ends. Germline assignment: CDR1 MNHEY and CDR2 SMNVEV (reference sequence). These data belong to a study of T cell changes during pregnancy in multiple sclerosis. Measured with immunoSEQ multiplex PCR; TCRdb has only the in-frame clones, and not every one. Seen here are about 100,000 clones, 90% observed once, and the top ten hold roughly 0.79%. The TCR sequence derives from a female donor in good health, enrolled as a control in a pregnancy study. Specimen: peripheral blood, collected in the second trimester of pregnancy. The chain uses TRBV27 and TRBJ1-1, with D perhaps matching TRBD1 (5 bases). CDR3 sequence reads: CASSLWGREDTEAFF. The DNA of the CDR3 is TGTGCCAGCAGTTTATGGGGCAGGGAGGACACTGAAGCTTTCTTT.